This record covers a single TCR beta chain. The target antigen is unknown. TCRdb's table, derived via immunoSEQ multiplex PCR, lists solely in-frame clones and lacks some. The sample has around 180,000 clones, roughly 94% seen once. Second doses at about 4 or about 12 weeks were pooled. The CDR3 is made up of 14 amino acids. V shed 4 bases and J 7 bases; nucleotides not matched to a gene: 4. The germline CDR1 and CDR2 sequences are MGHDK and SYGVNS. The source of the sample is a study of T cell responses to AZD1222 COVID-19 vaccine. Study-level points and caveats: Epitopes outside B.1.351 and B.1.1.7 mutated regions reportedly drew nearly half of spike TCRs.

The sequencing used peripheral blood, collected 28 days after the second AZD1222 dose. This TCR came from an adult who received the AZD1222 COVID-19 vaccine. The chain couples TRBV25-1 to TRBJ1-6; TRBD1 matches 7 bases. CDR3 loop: CASSATGINSPLHF. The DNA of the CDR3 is TGTGCCAGCAGTGCGACAGGGATAAATTCACCCCTCCACTTT.